This T cell receptor (beta chain) was obtained from a study of identical twins. CDR3 length: 16 residues. Only healthy Caucasians were enrolled as donors. Through template switching, a universal primer site was introduced, and the cDNA contained unique molecular identifiers. TCRdb reprocessed the 5' RACE reads with MiXCR, giving one entry per CDR3 protein. This sample has some 240,000 distinct CDR3 sequences; 10% to 13% occur once, and the top ten carry 9% to 10%. The table lists this clonotype with many counts. The clonotype originates from a man aged 50 or older in good health. This chain joins TRBV21-1 and TRBJ1-4; TRBD1, the table's D call, lacks a check against the DNA. TRBV21-1 is shown as a pseudogene. The specimen sequenced was memory T cells sorted from blood. The CDR3 here is CASSKGRKGVDEKLFF. The CDR3 region has the DNA TGTGCCAGCAGCAAAGGGAGGAAAGGGGTTGATGAAAAACTGTTTTTT.